Listed below are T cell receptor beta chains from one sample, sequenced in a study of T cells in Graves' hyperthyroidism and ophthalmopathy. MiXCR was run by TCRdb on the multiplex PCR reads, yielding one entry per CDR3 protein. Here the sample spans about 760,000 distinct CDR3 sequences, roughly a third being singletons. The sample was blood. All receptors come from a woman in her thirties or forties with Graves' hyperthyroidism. CDR3s include the opening cysteine and the closing phenylalanine or tryptophan. The order of the fields is V gene, D gene, J gene, clone size, CDR3 DNA, CDR3 protein. A D gene is named only where the DNA matches it firmly. Clone size, where shown, is once, few, many, or a class for clones that have expanded.

V: TRBV9
D: .
J: TRBJ1-1
size: few
DNA: TGTGCCAGCAGCGTAGCTCAGGCGGCGGGGACTGAAGCTTTCTTT
CDR3: CASSVAQAAGTEAFF

V: TRBV6-5
D: .
J: TRBJ2-7
size: few
DNA: TGTGCCAGCAGTTACTCCTCGGAGGGTGAGCAGTACTTC
CDR3: CASSYSSEGEQYF

V: TRBV5-1
D: TRBD1
J: TRBJ1-4
size: .
DNA: TGCGCCAGCAGCTTGTTAGGACAGGTGGGAGAAAAACTGTTTTTT
CDR3: CASSLLGQVGEKLFF

V: TRBV11-2
D: TRBD1
J: TRBJ2-7
size: .
DNA: TGTGCCAGCACCAGAGCCGGGGGGACAGGGTACTACGAGCAGTACTTC
CDR3: CASTRAGGTGYYEQYF

V: TRBV3-1
D: TRBD1
J: TRBJ1-1
size: .
DNA: TGTGCCAGCAGCGAAACAACAGGGGGCACTGAAGCTTTCTTT
CDR3: CASSETTGGTEAFF

V: TRBV24-1
D: .
J: TRBJ2-3
size: .
DNA: TGTGCCACCAAGGGGTATAGCACAGATACGCAGTATTTT
CDR3: CATKGYSTDTQYF

V: TRBV9
D: .
J: TRBJ1-2
size: few
DNA: TGTGCCAGCAGCGTAGAGCCCAGGCCAACTAACTATGGCTACACCTTC
CDR3: CASSVEPRPTNYGYTF

V: TRBV7-9
D: TRBD1
J: TRBJ2-6
size: many
DNA: TGTGCCAGCAGCCGCGGCACAGGGGTCTCTGGGGCCAACGTCCTGACTTTC
CDR3: CASSRGTGVSGANVLTF

V: TRBV29-1
D: TRBD2
J: TRBJ2-7
size: few
DNA: TGCAGCGTTGCGGGACTAGCGGAGGACGAGCAGTACTTC
CDR3: CSVAGLAEDEQYF

V: TRBV20-1
D: TRBD2
J: TRBJ2-7
size: few
DNA: TGCAGTGCTAAAGGAGACGGGGGGGCCCCCTACGAGCAGTACTTC
CDR3: CSAKGDGGAPYEQYF

V: TRBV20-1
D: .
J: TRBJ1-1
size: many
DNA: TGCAGTGCACTTGCTATGCGGGAAGATAAAGCTTTCTTT
CDR3: CSALAMREDKAFF

V: TRBV5-6
D: .
J: TRBJ2-5
size: few
DNA: TGTGCCAGCAGCCCCCCCGGAGGGGGCCAAGAGACCCAGTACTTC
CDR3: CASSPPGGGQETQYF

V: TRBV6-5
D: TRBD1
J: TRBJ1-1
size: .
DNA: TGTGCCAGCAGTTACTCGTGGGGGACAGACACTGAAGCTTTCTTT
CDR3: CASSYSWGTDTEAFF

V: TRBV7-9
D: TRBD1
J: TRBJ2-1
size: .
DNA: TGTGCCAGCAGCTTAGCTGGGGACAGGTGGAATGAGCAGTTCTTC
CDR3: CASSLAGDRWNEQFF

V: TRBV13
D: .
J: TRBJ1-1
size: .
DNA: TGTGCCAGCCTCAGCGACTTGAACACTGAAGCTTTCTTT
CDR3: CASLSDLNTEAFF

V: TRBV6-5
D: TRBD1
J: TRBJ1-1
size: .
DNA: TGTGCCAGCAGTTACGTAGGGGTCGGGACAGGGACTGAAGCTTTCTTT
CDR3: CASSYVGVGTGTEAFF

V: TRBV14
D: .
J: TRBJ2-5
size: .
DNA: TGTGCCAGCAGCTTGTGGGGGGGCGCCCAAGAGACCCAGTACTTC
CDR3: CASSLWGGAQETQYF

V: TRBV10-3
D: .
J: TRBJ2-2
size: .
DNA: TGTGCCATCAGTGAGAAAGTGGACGTAACCGGGGAGCTGTTTTTT
CDR3: CAISEKVDVTGELFF

V: TRBV2
D: .
J: TRBJ2-7
size: many
DNA: TGTGCCAGCAGGCTCCTAGGGGGAGGCGGGGAGCAGTACTTC
CDR3: CASRLLGGGGEQYF

V: TRBV24-1
D: .
J: TRBJ2-3
size: .
DNA: TGTGCCACCAGTGATGGACTCACCCATACGCAGTATTTT
CDR3: CATSDGLTHTQYF

V: TRBV10-1
D: .
J: TRBJ1-1
size: many
DNA: TGCGCCAGCACCCTGCCGAACACTGAAGCTTTCTTT
CDR3: CASTLPNTEAFF

V: TRBV10-2
D: .
J: TRBJ2-7
size: many
DNA: TGCGCCAGCAGTGATTGGGGTGGGCTTGCCGAGCAGTACTTC
CDR3: CASSDWGGLAEQYF

V: TRBV10-2
D: .
J: TRBJ1-1
size: many
DNA: TGCGCGGGGGAGGGCACTGAAGCTTTCTTT
CDR3: CAGEGTEAFF

V: TRBV10-3
D: .
J: TRBJ1-1
size: .
DNA: TGTGCCAGCAGGAGCCCAGGGCCGGCTGAAGCTTTCTTT
CDR3: CASRSPGPAEAFF

V: TRBV9
D: .
J: TRBJ1-1
size: few
DNA: TGTGCCAGCAGCGTAGACGCCAGGAGAGAAGCTTTCTTT
CDR3: CASSVDARREAFF

V: TRBV6-5
D: .
J: TRBJ1-5
size: .
DNA: TGTGCCAGCAGTTACGACGGGGCTTTAAATCAGCCCCAGCATTTT
CDR3: CASSYDGALNQPQHF

V: TRBV7-9
D: TRBD1
J: TRBJ2-7
size: .
DNA: TGTGCCAGCAGCTTACAAACAGGGGGTTCCTCTTACGAGCAGTACTTC
CDR3: CASSLQTGGSSYEQYF

V: TRBV29-1
D: TRBD1
J: TRBJ1-2
size: many
DNA: TGCAGCGTTGAAGACGACGAGACAGGGGGATTGTTGGGCTATGGCTACACCTTC
CDR3: CSVEDDETGGLLGYGYTF

V: TRBV10-3
D: .
J: TRBJ2-2
size: .
DNA: TGTGCCAGCTATTCTACTAGACAGGCCACCGGGGAGCTGTTTTTT
CDR3: CASYSTRQATGELFF

V: TRBV6-5
D: .
J: TRBJ1-1
size: few
DNA: TGTGCCAGCACCGTGTCGACGGCGAACACTGAAGCTTTCTTT
CDR3: CASTVSTANTEAFF

V: TRBV5-1
D: TRBD1
J: TRBJ2-2
size: .
DNA: TGCGCCAGCAGCGAACAGGGGGCATACGGGGAGCTGTTTTTT
CDR3: CASSEQGAYGELFF

V: TRBV19
D: TRBD1
J: TRBJ1-6
size: .
DNA: TGTGCCACCCAAGCCTCCAGCTCAGGGGGCTCCTATAATTCACCCCTCCACTTT
CDR3: CATQASSSGGSYNSPLHF

V: TRBV29-1
D: .
J: TRBJ1-3
size: many
DNA: TGCAGCGTTGAAGATCCGGGATTCGAAAGGGGAAACACCATATATTTT
CDR3: CSVEDPGFERGNTIYF

V: TRBV10-1
D: .
J: TRBJ1-1
size: few
DNA: TGCGCCAGCAGTGACTTCACCACTGAAGCTTTCTTT
CDR3: CASSDFTTEAFF

V: TRBV6-5
D: TRBD1
J: TRBJ1-1
size: few
DNA: TGTGCCAGCGTCAGGGGGTTGTCTGAAGCTTTCTTT
CDR3: CASVRGLSEAFF

V: TRBV9
D: TRBD2
J: TRBJ2-2
size: .
DNA: TGTGCCAGCACGCAGACTAGCACCACCGGGGAGCTGTTTTTT
CDR3: CASTQTSTTGELFF

V: TRBV12-3/TRBV12-4
D: .
J: TRBJ1-5
size: few
DNA: TGTGCCAGCAGGGGGGGGTGTTCATGGCCCCAGCATTTT
CDR3: CASRGGCSWPQHF

V: TRBV7-9
D: .
J: TRBJ2-7
size: .
DNA: TGCGCCAGCAACCAAGCCTACAAGGGGGAGCAGTACTTC
CDR3: CASNQAYKGEQYF

V: TRBV6-1
D: .
J: TRBJ1-5
size: many
DNA: TGTGCCAGCAGGGATACAGGGCATCAGCCCCAGCATTTT
CDR3: CASRDTGHQPQHF

V: TRBV20-1
D: .
J: TRBJ1-1
size: .
DNA: TGCAGTACCGAAGCAGGGGCCGAGAACACTGAAGCTTTCTTT
CDR3: CSTEAGAENTEAFF

V: TRBV20-1
D: .
J: TRBJ1-2
size: many
DNA: TGCAGTGCTGGTCGACAGGACGCTAACTATGGCTACACCTTC
CDR3: CSAGRQDANYGYTF

V: TRBV5-6
D: .
J: TRBJ1-3
size: many
DNA: TGTGCCAGCAGCCTGACAGCAGACTCTGGAAACACCATATATTTT
CDR3: CASSLTADSGNTIYF

V: TRBV6-1
D: TRBD1
J: TRBJ1-2
size: .
DNA: TGTGCCAGCAGGCTCCGGGACAGGGCCAATACTAACTATGGCTACACCTTC
CDR3: CASRLRDRANTNYGYTF

V: TRBV6-5
D: TRBD1
J: TRBJ1-2
size: .
DNA: TGTGCCAGCACCCGGACAGGGGACTCTTCGGGCTACGCCTTC
CDR3: CASTRTGDSSGYAF

V: TRBV12-3/TRBV12-4
D: .
J: TRBJ1-2
size: .
DNA: TGTGCCAGCGCCCAGACAGCTAACTATGGCTACACCTTC
CDR3: CASAQTANYGYTF

V: TRBV9
D: TRBD1
J: TRBJ2-7
size: few
DNA: TGTGCCAGCAGGACGGTAGGGGGCCTCTCCGAGCAGTACTTC
CDR3: CASRTVGGLSEQYF

V: TRBV19
D: .
J: TRBJ1-1
size: many
DNA: TGTGCCAGCCGTATGGATGGGCTGAACACTGAAGCTTTCTTT
CDR3: CASRMDGLNTEAFF

V: TRBV7-9
D: .
J: TRBJ1-2
size: many
DNA: TGTGCCAGCAGCTCTCACCCAAGTCGCGGGGGGCGCGGGTATGGCTACACCTTC
CDR3: CASSSHPSRGGRGYGYTF

V: TRBV20-1
D: .
J: TRBJ2-6
size: .
DNA: TGCAGTGGGAACTTCAGGCCTAGTTTGGACTTTGGGGCCAACGTCCTGACTTTC
CDR3: CSGNFRPSLDFGANVLTF

V: TRBV29-1
D: .
J: TRBJ2-7
size: .
DNA: TGCAGCTTAAGCCGGGACGGCAACTACGAGCAGTACTTC
CDR3: CSLSRDGNYEQYF

V: TRBV6-1
D: TRBD1
J: TRBJ2-2
size: .
DNA: TGTGCCAGCAGGGGGATAGGACAGGGAGACACCGGGGAGCTGTTTTTT
CDR3: CASRGIGQGDTGELFF

V: TRBV7-9
D: .
J: TRBJ2-7
size: few
DNA: TGTGCCAGCAGCTATACCGGGACTTACTACGAGCAGTACTTC
CDR3: CASSYTGTYYEQYF

V: TRBV24-1
D: .
J: TRBJ1-1
size: .
DNA: TGTGCCACCCACAGGGCGGGGAACACTGAAGCTTTCTTT
CDR3: CATHRAGNTEAFF